What follows are 30 T cell receptor beta chains derived from one specimen sequenced in a study of blood T cell repertoires in COVID-19. Here immunoSEQ multiplex PCR was the method, and the copy in TCRdb shows in-frame clones only, minus some. The sample lists tens of thousands of clones; 75% to 90% were seen once. The sequencing sample was made of peripheral blood. Receptors originate from a human donor in a cohort sampled during active COVID-19.

This chain joins TRBV4-1 and TRBJ1-2; no firm D call. From germline, CDR1 is MGHRA and CDR2 YSYEKL. The length of the CDR3 is 14 residues. V was shortened by 0 bases and J by 4 bases, with 9 bases between the two germline ends. CDR3 region: CASSQEGALYGYTF. CDR3 coding DNA: TGCGCCAGCAGCCAAGAGGGCGCGCTCTATGGCTACACCTTC.

This chain links TRBV7-6 with TRBJ2-1, with TRBD2 matching over 8 bases. V shed 6 bases and J 7 bases; nucleotides not matched to a gene: 8. This CDR3 is 14 amino acids long. From germline, CDR1 is SGHVS and CDR2 FNYEAQ. The CDR3 loop reads CASRVAGGRNEQFF. In nucleotides, the CDR3 is TGTGCCAGCAGAGTGGCGGGAGGAAGGAATGAGCAGTTCTTC.

The V call is TRBV12-3 or TRBV12-4, the J call TRBJ2-5; D not resolved. Deletions cut 1 base from V and 7 bases from J, with 7 bases between. This CDR3 has 12 amino acids. CDR3 DNA sequence: TGTGCCAGCAGTTTAGGTCTAGGGACCCAGTACTTC. Translated, it gives CASSLGLGTQYF.

This clone was observed a handful of times. The CDR3: CASSYSMASGSGNEQYF. DNA for the CDR3: TGTGCCAGCAGTTACTCGATGGCTAGCGGGAGTGGGAACGAGCAGTACTTC. The V and J genes are TRBV6-2 or TRBV6-3 and TRBJ2-7; 10 bases map to TRBD2. Germline CDR1 MNHEY, CDR2 SVGEGT. The CDR3 has 17 amino acids. The V gene end was trimmed by 0 bases and the J gene end by 5 bases; junction bases not matched to a gene: 10.

The CDR3 DNA reads TGTGCCAGCAGCTTAGGTGACATTCAAGCCTACGAGCAGTACTTC. This gives the protein CASSLGDIQAYEQYF. V gene TRBV7-9 combines with J gene TRBJ2-7; no reliable D call. The CDR3 spans 15 residues. V was pared by 1 base and J by 2 bases, with 12 bases between. Germline loops: CDR1 SEHNR, CDR2 FQNEAQ (reference sequence).

This clone occurred a few times. The V call is TRBV16, the J call TRBJ1-1, with TRBD1 matching over 10 bases. The length of the CDR3 is 18 residues. V was clipped by 0 bases and J by 5 bases; unmatched bases: 12. Germline V gene lookup returns CDR1 KGHSY and CDR2 FQNENV. The chain's CDR3 is CASSQSRDRGSGGTEAFF. The CDR3 DNA is TGTGCCAGCAGCCAATCCCGGGACAGGGGATCGGGTGGAACTGAAGCTTTCTTT.

Note on this clone: Other DNA variants within this sample encode the same CDR3. The chain is built from TRBV3-1 (or the pseudogene TRBV3-2) and TRBJ1-1; 7 bases are shared with TRBD1. This CDR3 has 14 residues. The germline V gene encodes CDR1 LGHDT and CDR2 YNNKEL (reference sequence). After removal of 5 bases from V and 3 bases from J, the junction contained 6 bases not matched to a gene. In DNA, the CDR3 is TGTGCCAGCAGCACCCGACAGGGCGACACTGAAGCTTTCTTT. Translated: CASSTRQGDTEAFF.

This sequence joins TRBV28 and TRBJ2-7, with 14 bases that match TRBD2. This CDR3 contains 15 residues. CDR1 and CDR2 (germline): MDHEN, SYDVKM. V gave up 5 bases and J gave up 6 bases; unmatched junction bases: 6. The CDR3 loop reads CASSGGLAGEVEQYF. In DNA, the CDR3 is TGTGCCAGCAGTGGGGGACTAGCGGGAGAAGTCGAGCAGTACTTC.

This chain connects TRBV7-9 to TRBJ2-2; the D gene is possibly TRBD1 (5 bases). The CDR3 is 15 amino acids. With 5 bases removed from V and 0 bases from J, the gap between germline ends came to 10 bases. Germline V gene data show CDR1 as SEHNR and CDR2 as FQNEAQ (reference sequence). The CDR3 sequence is CASSLDSSNTGELFF. The CDR3 bases are TGTGCCAGCAGCCTCGACAGCTCGAACACCGGGGAGCTGTTTTTT. The full variable domain, rest sourced from reference TRBV7-9 and TRBJ2-2, is DTGVSQNPRHKITKRGQNVTFRCDPISEHNRLYWYRQTLGQGPEFLTYFQNEAQLEKSRLLSDRFSAERPKGSFSTLEIQRTEQGDSAMYLCASSLDSSNTGELFFGEGSRLTVL.

The genes are TRBV28 and TRBJ1-5; D may be TRBD1 (5 bases). Per germline, CDR1 MDHEN and CDR2 SYDVKM. Trimming took 7 bases from V and 7 from J, leaving 23 bases between them. CDR3 length: 16 residues. This CDR3 is CASKTSRISGGQPQHF. CDR3 sequence (DNA): TGTGCCAGCAAAACTTCCAGGATAAGTGGGGGGCAGCCCCAGCATTTT.

The chain links TRBV9 to TRBJ1-6; unclear D gene. There are 14 residues in the CDR3. V dropped 0 bases and J dropped 5 bases, with 6 bases sitting between them. The germline V gene encodes CDR1 SGDLS and CDR2 YYNGEE. The CDR3 loop reads CASSVAGDNSPLHF. For the CDR3, the DNA is TGTGCCAGCAGCGTAGCGGGAGATAATTCACCCCTCCACTTT.

This clone was counted between two and nine times. The chain has TRBV3-1 (or the pseudogene TRBV3-2) and TRBJ2-2; the match to TRBD1 covers 8 bases. The CDR3 length is 14 residues. The J segment lost 7 bases and the V segment lost 4 bases, leaving 5 bases of the junction unmatched. Germline lookup yields CDR1 LGHDT and CDR2 YNNKEL (reference sequence). The CDR3 loop is CASSPQGAVGELFF. Written as DNA, the CDR3 is TGTGCCAGCAGCCCGCAGGGGGCGGTCGGGGAGCTGTTTTTT.

The V call is TRBV2, the J call TRBJ1-6, with 7 positions matching TRBD1. The CDR3 runs 16 residues. After removal of 7 bases from V and 5 bases from J, the junction contained 11 bases not matched to a gene. Per the germline V gene, CDR1 is SNHLY and CDR2 is FYNNEI. The CDR3 is CASKRQGGYDNSPLHF. DNA of the CDR3: TGTGCCAGCAAGAGACAGGGTGGGTACGATAATTCACCCCTCCACTTT.

This clone turned up a few times. The chain recombines TRBV6-2 or TRBV6-3 with TRBJ1-1; D gene ambiguous. Germline-derived CDR1 and CDR2 are MNHEY and SVGEGT. Trimming removed 6 bases from V and 1 base from J, with 12 bases in between. The CDR3 spans 14 residues. The chain's CDR3 is CASSRPGSNTEAFF. CDR3 nucleotide sequence: TGTGCCAGCAGCCGACCGGGATCGAACACTGAAGCTTTCTTT.

Concerning this clone itself: The junction departs from germline at one end; a sequencing error may be responsible. The genes are TRBV11-1 and TRBJ2-5; 14 bases are a match to TRBD2. The CDR3 is 16 residues long. Germline V gives CDR1 SGHAT, CDR2 FQDESV (reference sequence). The DNA for the CDR3 is TGTGCCAGCAGTTTAGGACTAGCGGGAGGCCAAGAGACCCAGTACTTC. This codes for CASSLGLAGGQETQYF.

The V call is TRBV11-2, the J call TRBJ2-3, with 10 nucleotides matching TRBD2. This CDR3 contains 13 residues. The trim removed 1 base at V and 9 bases at J, leaving 1 base unmatched. Per germline, CDR1 SGHAT and CDR2 FQNNGV. CDR3 bases: TGTGCCAGCAGCTTAGGTAGCGGGGGGACGCAGTATTTT. It specifies CASSLGSGGTQYF.

V is TRBV9 and J is TRBJ2-1; 8 bases align to TRBD2. The germline V gene has CDR1 SGDLS and CDR2 YYNGEE. This CDR3 contains 14 residues. The J segment lost 8 bases and the V segment lost 3 bases, leaving 7 bases of the junction unmatched. The CDR3 coding sequence is TGTGCCAGCAGCGGGACTAGCAAAGCCGATGAGCAGTTCTTC. Translated: CASSGTSKADEQFF.

The V gene is TRBV3-1 (or the pseudogene TRBV3-2), the J gene TRBJ2-5; D is perhaps TRBD2 (6 bases). Per germline, CDR1 LGHDT and CDR2 YNNKEL (reference sequence). CDR3 length: 14 residues. V was cut by 4 bases and J by 3 bases, with 12 bases left in between. Written as DNA, the CDR3 is TGTGCCAGCAGCCGACTAGGGGAAGAAGAGACCCAGTACTTC. It translates to CASSRLGEEETQYF.

This chain connects TRBV2 to TRBJ1-3; D is unclear. Trimming pared 4 bases from V and 2 bases from J, leaving 3 bases between. The CDR3 is 12 amino acids. The V gene's germline CDR1 is SNHLY and CDR2 FYNNEI. The CDR3 coding sequence is TGTGCCAGCAGTGTAGCTGGAAACACCATATATTTT. Protein sequence: CASSVAGNTIYF.

This clone came up once. The chain joins TRBV28 to TRBJ2-5; no definite D call. With 4 bases removed from V and 4 bases from J, the gap between germline ends came to 10 bases. Germline assignment: CDR1 MDHEN and CDR2 SYDVKM. The CDR3 consists of 13 residues. CDR3 DNA: TGTGCCAGCAGTTACGGGTTGGGAGAGACCCAGTACTTC. As protein: CASSYGLGETQYF.

V and J are TRBV5-4 and TRBJ1-2, with a tentative D call TRBD1 (6 bases). This CDR3 has 18 residues. V was shortened by 6 bases and J by 9 bases, with 33 bases between the two germline ends. Germline CDR1 is SGHNT and CDR2 is YYREEE (reference sequence). This CDR3 reads CASMDVEKTGKTSMSYTF. The CDR3, as DNA: TGTGCCAGCATGGACGTCGAAAAAACAGGGAAAACGTCTATGAGCTACACCTTC. The variable domain in full, completed from reference TRBV5-4 and TRBJ1-2, reads ETGVTQSPTHLIKTRGQQVTLRCSSQSGHNTVSWYQQALGQGPQFIFQYYREEENGRGNFPPRFSGLQFPNYSSELNVNALELDDSALYLCASMDVEKTGKTSMSYTFGSGTRLTVV.

The rearrangement joins TRBV11-2 to TRBJ1-3; a weak D match, TRBD1 (5 bases). Deletions cut 5 bases from V and 0 bases from J, with 11 bases between. Germline lookup yields CDR1 SGHAT and CDR2 FQNNGV. This CDR3 has 15 amino acids. This CDR3 is CASSPQGGSGNTIYF. The CDR3 DNA reads as TGTGCCAGCAGCCCGCAGGGAGGCTCTGGAAACACCATATATTTT.

CDR3 loop: CASSPAGESYNEQFF. In DNA, the CDR3 is TGTGCCAGCAGTCCAGCGGGAGAATCGTACAATGAGCAGTTCTTC. The chain recombines TRBV28 with TRBJ2-1; TRBD2 agrees at 8 bases. V gave up 5 bases and J gave up 4 bases; unmatched junction bases: 7. From germline, CDR1 is MDHEN and CDR2 SYDVKM. The CDR3 totals 15 residues.

This chain connects TRBV5-1 to TRBJ2-3; TRBD2 agrees at 7 bases. Germline CDR1 and CDR2: SGHRS and YFSETQ. CDR3 length: 16 residues. Unmatched junction bases numbered 8, after V lost 4 bases and J lost 0 bases. The chain's CDR3 is CASSIGTTTSTDTQYF. CDR3 DNA sequence: TGCGCCAGCAGCATTGGGACTACTACTAGCACAGATACGCAGTATTTT.

This clone appeared a single time. The V and J genes are TRBV7-9 and TRBJ2-3; TRBD2 aligns across 8 bases. The CDR3 loop spans 16 amino acids. Germline V CDR1 and CDR2: SEHNR, FQNEAQ (reference sequence). Unmatched junction bases numbered 5, after V lost 1 base and J lost 2 bases. The chain's CDR3 is CASSLVPAGVTDTQYF. CDR3 sequence (DNA): TGTGCCAGCAGCTTAGTTCCAGCGGGAGTCACAGATACGCAGTATTTT.

J is TRBJ2-2 and V is TRBV3-1 (or the pseudogene TRBV3-2); D perhaps matches TRBD2 (5 bases). Deletions cut 0 bases from V and 4 bases from J, with 18 bases between. The CDR3 consists of 18 residues. Germline CDR1 LGHDT, CDR2 YNNKEL (reference sequence). DNA for the CDR3: TGTGCCAGCAGCCAAGATGTATCGGGATCCCCTCTCACCGGGGAGCTGTTTTTT. Protein sequence: CASSQDVSGSPLTGELFF.

In this sample, this clone turned up once. The chain employs TRBV27 and TRBJ1-1; D uncertain. CDR3 length equals 13 residues. The germline V gene has CDR1 MNHEY and CDR2 SMNVEV (reference sequence). Trimming cost V 2 bases and J 0 bases, with 4 bases left between them. In nucleotides, the CDR3 is TGTGCCAGCAGTTTAACTGTGAACACTGAAGCTTTCTTT. This gives the protein CASSLTVNTEAFF.

V gene TRBV28 combines with J gene TRBJ2-7, with D perhaps matching TRBD1 (6 bases). CDR3 size: 15 residues. The V end was cut by 4 bases, the J end by 5 bases, with 18 bases between. Germline CDR1 MDHEN, CDR2 SYDVKM. CDR3 residues: CASSSRQVLNDEQYF. The CDR3 region has the DNA TGTGCCAGCAGTTCCAGACAGGTTCTGAATGACGAGCAGTACTTC. The full variable domain, in which reference TRBV28 and TRBJ2-7 provide the parts outside the CDR3, is DVKVTQSSRYLVKRTGEKVFLECVQDMDHENMFWYRQDPGLGLRLIYFSYDVKMKEKGDIPEGYSVSREKKERFSLILESASTNQTSMYLCASSSRQVLNDEQYFGPGTRLTVT.

The table lists this clone with a count of one. The V gene is TRBV9, the J gene TRBJ2-5, with 11 positions matching TRBD2. After removal of 4 bases from V and 0 bases from J, the junction contained 5 bases not matched to a gene. The CDR3 extends over 16 amino acids. Germline V CDR1 and CDR2: SGDLS, YYNGEE. CDR3 residues: CASSPTSGGYQETQYF. The CDR3 region has the DNA TGTGCCAGCAGCCCTACTAGCGGGGGATACCAAGAGACCCAGTACTTC.

The chain is built from TRBV29-1 and TRBJ1-5; D gene unclear. Germline CDR1 is SQVTM and CDR2 is ANQGSEA. V lost 4 bases and J lost 4, with 11 bases in between. This CDR3 has 13 amino acids. CDR3 bases: TGCAGCGTTGTGGAGTCAGAGAATCAGCCCCAGCATTTT. Encoded protein: CSVVESENQPQHF.